This T cell receptor beta chain appears in the sequencing data of a study of follicular helper T cells after annual influenza vaccination. About the research overall: For some subjects, blood spans the 2013-2014, 2014-2015 and 2015-2016 annual vaccinations. Notes on the study in general: Change in circulating plasmablasts correlated with ICOS+CD38+ cTfh clonality change.

Indicated time point: 2015-2016 season, pre-vaccination. Community-dwelling subjects without influenza vaccination in the prior 6 months were enrolled. The ends were cut back, 8 bases at V and 8 bases at J, with 12 bases in the middle. This CDR3 contains 11 residues. Sequencing used immunoSEQ multiplex PCR; TCRdb keeps in-frame clones, though not all of them. This sample has more than 9,500 clones, with 70% to 80% found just once. A word on this clone: As yet, its antigen is unknown.

V is TRBV23-1 and J is TRBJ2-5; D is unclear. TRBV23-1 is sorted into the ORF group, with uncertain function. This sample comprised CXCR5+ CD38- circulating T follicular helper cells from blood, obtained on the day of influenza vaccination. Specified subset: circulating Tfh, non-naive CD4+CXCR5+PD-1+ (ICOS+CD38+ or ICOS-CD38-). The clonotype comes from an adult who received the influenza vaccine. This CDR3 is CASVTTFTQYF. Here the CDR3 DNA reads TGCGCCAGCGTAACGACTTTTACCCAGTACTTC.